This TCR beta chain was documented in a study of beta chain features in type 1 diabetes. The study, taken as a whole, reports: Shorter TCRB CDR3s, moderately but significantly so, were found in Type 1 diabetes patients in all four CD4+ subsets. Patients showed naive, central memory and Treg TCRB repertoires that appeared more similar than those of healthy donors.

CDR1 and CDR2 (germline): SGDLS, YYNGEE. The CDR3 has 16 amino acids. The junction had 10 bases not matched to a gene; V was cut back by 4 bases and J by 1 base. The whole isolated RNA underwent reverse transcription, so sequencing captured expressed TCRB transcripts. The study sequenced naive, central memory and regulatory T cell samples to an average of about 3.8 million reads. Method: immunoSEQ multiplex PCR; TCRdb's copy keeps in-frame clones and lacks some. Here the sample spans over 100,000 clones, about 16% being singletons. In this sample, this clone turned up many times. Its target is unknown. Other DNA sequences in this specimen translate into the identical CDR3.

The sequencing input was central memory CD4+ T cells from blood. The clonotype comes from a man aged 25-45 years with type 1 diabetes. The chain is built from TRBV9 and TRBJ2-7; 8 nucleotides match TRBD1. The CDR3 region is CASSPRGQGASYEQYF. The DNA of the CDR3 is TGTGCCAGCAGCCCCCGAGGTCAGGGGGCGTCCTACGAGCAGTACTTC.